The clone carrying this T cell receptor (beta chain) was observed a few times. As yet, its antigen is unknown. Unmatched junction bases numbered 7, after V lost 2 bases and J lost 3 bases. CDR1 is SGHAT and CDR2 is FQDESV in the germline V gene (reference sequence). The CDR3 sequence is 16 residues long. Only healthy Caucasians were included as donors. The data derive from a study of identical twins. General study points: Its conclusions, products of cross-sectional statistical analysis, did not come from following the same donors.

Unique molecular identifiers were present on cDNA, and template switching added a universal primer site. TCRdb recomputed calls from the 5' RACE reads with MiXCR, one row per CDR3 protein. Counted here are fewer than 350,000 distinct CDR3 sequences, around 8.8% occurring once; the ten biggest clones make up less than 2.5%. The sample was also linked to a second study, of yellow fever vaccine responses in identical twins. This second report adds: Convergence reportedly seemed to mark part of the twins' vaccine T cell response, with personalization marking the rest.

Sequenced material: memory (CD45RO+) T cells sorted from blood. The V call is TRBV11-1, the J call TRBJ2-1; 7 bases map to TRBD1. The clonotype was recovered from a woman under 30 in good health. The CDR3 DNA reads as TGTGCCAGCAGCTTACTTTCAGGGGGTGTCTACAATGAGCAGTTCTTC. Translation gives CASSLLSGGVYNEQFF.